The 26 T cell receptor beta chains below come from one sample, sequenced in a study of control samples from healthy donors and cancer patients. Profiling relied on immunoSEQ multiplex PCR, and the TCRdb table lists in-frame clones only, not all of them. The profile shows around 100,000 clones, approximately 90% of them singletons. The sample was blood. Source of these receptors: a man between 25 and 39 years old in good health.

This clone was counted only a few times. The rearrangement links TRBV6-4 to TRBJ2-1; 9 nucleotides match TRBD2. From germline, CDR1 is MRHNA and CDR2 SNTAGT. V lost 2 bases and J lost 9; bases outside the gene matches: 8. This CDR3 comprises 15 residues. The CDR3 nucleotides are TGTGCCAGCAGTGACGGGACTAGCCCCGGGGGTGAGCAGTTCTTC. The encoded protein is CASSDGTSPGGEQFF.

The gene calls are TRBV10-2 and TRBJ2-7, with 8 bases matching TRBD2. V trimming: 3 bases; J trimming: 3 bases; junction bases outside the gene matches: 7. CDR1 is WSHSY and CDR2 is SAAADI in the germline V gene. The CDR3 extends over 15 amino acids. The CDR3 is CASSDAAGGGYEQYF. As DNA, the CDR3 is TGCGCCAGCAGTGATGCGGCGGGGGGAGGCTACGAGCAGTACTTC.

J is TRBJ1-6 and V is TRBV6-2 or TRBV6-3; no reliable D call. V shed 2 bases and J shed 8 bases, with 10 bases lying between them. CDR1 is MNHEY and CDR2 is SVGEGT in the germline V gene. The CDR3 covers 14 residues. This CDR3 reads CASSYLSRDSPLHF. DNA of the CDR3: TGTGCCAGCAGTTACCTATCTCGGGATTCACCCCTCCACTTT.

V gene TRBV7-9 combines with J gene TRBJ2-1; TRBD2 aligns across 9 bases. Trimming cost V 5 bases and J 8 bases; bases outside gene matches: 13. CDR3 length equals 16 residues. Germline CDR1 and CDR2: SEHNR and FQNEAQ (reference sequence). The CDR3 sequence is CASSTLAGSTWDEQFF. CDR3 bases: TGTGCCAGCAGCACTCTAGCGGGGAGTACATGGGATGAGCAGTTCTTC.

V is TRBV4-1 and J is TRBJ1-5; D is perhaps TRBD1 (5 bases). Germline V CDR1 and CDR2: MGHRA, YSYEKL. The CDR3 sequence is 15 residues long. Trimming pared 0 bases from V and 4 bases from J, leaving 10 bases between. The CDR3 spells CASSQDPGRNQPQHF. CDR3 bases: TGCGCCAGCAGCCAAGATCCAGGGAGGAATCAGCCCCAGCATTTT.

V is TRBV7-2 and J is TRBJ2-3; TRBD2 is a possible D gene (6 bases). The V end was cut by 5 bases, the J end by 1 base, with 25 bases between. Germline CDR1 reads SGHTA; CDR2 reads FQGNSA. The CDR3 is 19 residues long. The chain's CDR3 is CASSAPMVTGLKRTDTQYF. CDR3 coding DNA: TGTGCCAGCAGCGCCCCTATGGTAACGGGACTGAAACGCACAGATACGCAGTATTTT.

The chain recombines TRBV5-1 with TRBJ2-7; D is possibly TRBD1 (6 bases). Germline-derived CDR1 and CDR2 are SGHRS and YFSETQ. This CDR3 has 14 amino acids. Trimming shortened V by 0 bases and J by 5 bases, and 12 bases separated the two germline ends. This CDR3 is CASSLVQGIDEQYV. CDR3 nucleotides: TGCGCCAGCAGCTTGGTACAGGGAATCGACGAGCAGTACGTC.

The chain links TRBV7-9 to TRBJ2-3, with D possibly matching TRBD2 (6 bases). Germline loops: CDR1 SEHNR, CDR2 FQNEAQ (reference sequence). This CDR3 comprises 13 residues. The germline V and J ends were trimmed by 6 bases and 2 bases, with 9 bases remaining between them. CDR3 residues: CASRGGFTDTQYF. The DNA for the CDR3 is TGTGCCAGCAGGGGGGGATTCACAGATACGCAGTATTTT.

The genes are TRBV7-2 and TRBJ2-1; 13 nucleotides agree with TRBD2. From germline, CDR1 is SGHTA and CDR2 FQGNSA. V shed 2 bases, J shed 4 bases, and the junction held 5 bases outside the gene matches. There are 17 residues in the CDR3. The CDR3 nucleotides are TGTGCCAGCAGCTTAATGGGGACTAGCGGGAAATACAATGAGCAGTTCTTC. The encoded protein is CASSLMGTSGKYNEQFF.

J is TRBJ2-2 and V is TRBV7-6, with 13 bases identical to TRBD2. The CDR3 length is 20 residues. Germline V lookup: CDR1 SGHVS, CDR2 FNYEAQ. Trimming at V came to 3 bases and at J to 1 base, leaving 11 bases not matched to a gene. DNA for the CDR3: TGTGCCAGCAGCTTTAATCCACCTAGACTAGCGGGGGGGAACACCGGGGAGCTGTTTTTT. It specifies CASSFNPPRLAGGNTGELFF.

This clone was found once. The chain uses TRBV7-9 and TRBJ1-1; a weak D match, TRBD1 (6 bases). CDR3 length: 14 amino acids. Germline lookup yields CDR1 SEHNR and CDR2 FQNEAQ (reference sequence). The V gene lost 4 bases and the J gene lost 1 base, with 10 bases spanning the gap. In DNA, the CDR3 is TGTGCCAGCAGCTACGGACAGCAGAACACTGAAGCTTTCTTT. Its protein product is CASSYGQQNTEAFF.

J is TRBJ2-3 and V is TRBV5-1; D gene ambiguous. Trimming left V 7 bases short and J 2 bases short, with 5 bases between. CDR1 is SGHRS, CDR2 YFSETQ, per germline. This CDR3 is built from 11 residues. The CDR3 reads CASAHTDTQYF. In DNA, the CDR3 is TGCGCCAGCGCCCACACAGATACGCAGTATTTT.

This clone was seen only once. This chain uses TRBV4-3 with TRBJ1-1; no firm D call. The CDR3 sequence is 13 residues long. V was pared by 5 bases and J by 1 base, with 8 bases between. Germline V gene lookup returns CDR1 LGHNA and CDR2 YSLEER. The CDR3 protein is CASSSRPNTEAFF. As DNA, the CDR3 is TGCGCCAGCAGCTCGAGGCCGAACACTGAAGCTTTCTTT.

The rearrangement links TRBV2 to TRBJ1-2; 7 bases map to TRBD1. The CDR3 loop spans 15 amino acids. Per germline, CDR1 SNHLY and CDR2 FYNNEI. V dropped 7 bases and J dropped 4; count of bases not matched to a gene: 12. The DNA for the CDR3 is TGTGCCAGCAAACCCGGGACAGATATACTCTATGGCTACACCTTC. Translated, it gives CASKPGTDILYGYTF.

This rearrangement joins TRBV3-1 (or the pseudogene TRBV3-2) to TRBJ1-5; 9 positions agree with TRBD1. With 0 bases clipped from V and 1 base from J, the junction kept 7 bases outside the gene matches. This CDR3 is 18 amino acids long. Germline V CDR1 and CDR2: LGHDT, YNNKEL (reference sequence). Here the CDR3 reads CASSQDDQDRGSNQPQHF. In DNA form, the CDR3 reads TGTGCCAGCAGCCAAGATGACCAGGACAGGGGAAGCAATCAGCCCCAGCATTTT.

This clone appeared a single time. The chain carries TRBV27 and TRBJ2-1; 7 bases agree with TRBD2. Germline V lookup: CDR1 MNHEY, CDR2 SMNVEV (reference sequence). J was trimmed by 0 bases and V by 6 bases; bases with no gene match: 5. The CDR3 loop spans 15 amino acids. CDR3 DNA sequence: TGTGCCAGCAGCGAAGCGGGAAGCTCCTACAATGAGCAGTTCTTC. This encodes CASSEAGSSYNEQFF.

The chain links TRBV12-3 or TRBV12-4 to TRBJ1-3; the D is unclear. This CDR3 is built from 13 residues. V gave up 8 bases and J gave up 2 bases, with 10 bases separating them. The CDR3 DNA reads as TGTGCCAGCGCTCGGGGTACTGGAAACACCATATATTTT. Its translation is CASARGTGNTIYF.

This clone appeared a few times. The genes are TRBV30 and TRBJ2-7; 9 bases map to TRBD1. Germline lookup yields CDR1 GTSNPN and CDR2 SVGIG (reference sequence). Germline trimming cut 2 bases from V and 7 bases from J; bases unmatched to any gene: 9. CDR3 length: 14 residues. In DNA form, the CDR3 reads TGTGCCTGGAGTTCCGGGACAGGGTTTTGGGAGCAGTACTTC. Encoded protein: CAWSSGTGFWEQYF.

The chain combines TRBV21-1 with TRBJ1-3; the listed D gene, TRBD1, was not tested against the DNA. TRBV21-1 is designated a pseudogene. This CDR3 has 16 amino acids. CDR3 protein: CASSSRQTNSGNTIYF. CDR3 DNA: TGTGCCAGCAGCAGCCGACAGACAAACTCTGGAAACACCATATATTTT.

The V gene is TRBV15, the J gene TRBJ1-4, with 7 bases that match TRBD1. The CDR3 is 15 residues long. CDR1 is LNHNV and CDR2 is YYDKDF in the germline V gene (reference sequence). V trimming: 5 bases; J trimming: 6 bases; junction bases outside the gene matches: 9. The CDR3: CATSPARQGYEKLFF. The CDR3 DNA reads as TGTGCCACCAGCCCTGCCCGACAGGGATATGAAAAACTGTTTTTT.

The gene calls are TRBV4-3 and TRBJ1-2; 7 bases fit TRBD1. Germline CDR1 and CDR2: LGHNA and YSLEER. J was trimmed by 6 bases and V by 0 bases; bases with no gene match: 7. The CDR3 totals 15 residues. CDR3 DNA: TGCGCCAGCAGCCAAGAGGGGGCAGGGACAGATGGCTACACCTTC. This sequence encodes CASSQEGAGTDGYTF.

The chain has TRBV6-6 and TRBJ2-7, with 7 bases matching TRBD2. In germline, CDR1 is MNHNY, CDR2 SVGAGI (reference sequence). This CDR3 has 15 residues. After removal of 2 bases from V and 2 bases from J, the junction contained 6 bases not matched to a gene. The CDR3: CASSYAPLAAYEQYF. In nucleotides, the CDR3 is TGTGCCAGCAGTTACGCTCCTCTAGCGGCCTACGAGCAGTACTTC.

The genes are TRBV2 and TRBJ1-1, with 9 bases that match TRBD1. This CDR3 is 14 amino acids long. Germline-derived CDR1 and CDR2 are SNHLY and FYNNEI. V gave up 6 bases and J gave up 2 bases; unmatched junction bases: 4. The CDR3 coding sequence is TGTGCCAGCAGGGTACAGGGGGCAAACACTGAAGCTTTCTTT. Translated, it gives CASRVQGANTEAFF.

J is TRBJ1-1 and V is TRBV30, with 7 bases matching TRBD1. The CDR3 sequence is 13 residues long. The germline V gene has CDR1 GTSNPN and CDR2 SVGIG (reference sequence). The trim removed 0 bases at V and 3 bases at J, leaving 1 base unmatched. CDR3 nucleotides: TGTGCCTGGAGTGTACAGGGGCACACTGAAGCTTTCTTT. This codes for CAWSVQGHTEAFF.

This chain connects TRBV5-1 to TRBJ1-3; D may be TRBD1 (6 bases). Germline assignment: CDR1 SGHRS and CDR2 YFSETQ. With 4 bases removed from V and 2 bases from J, the gap between germline ends came to 13 bases. This CDR3 is 15 amino acids long. CDR3 sequence: CASSARQATGNTIYF. The CDR3 region has the DNA TGCGCCAGCAGCGCGCGACAGGCGACTGGAAACACCATATATTTT.

The CDR3 here is CASSEGQARGYTF. The CDR3 DNA is TGTGCCAGTAGTGAGGGACAAGCGAGGGGCTACACCTTC. The chain employs TRBV19 and TRBJ1-2; TRBD1 is a possible D gene (6 bases). This CDR3 is 13 amino acids long. V was pared by 5 bases and J by 8 bases, with 15 bases between. Germline V lookup: CDR1 LNHDA, CDR2 SQIVND (reference sequence).